Listed here are 30 T cell receptor beta chains from one sample, sequenced in a study of blood T cell repertoires in COVID-19. Libraries were prepared by immunoSEQ multiplex PCR; TCRdb keeps only in-frame clonotypes and omits some of them. The data contain about 66,000 clones, about 91% of them seen just once; the ten biggest clones take up 7.3%. The sequencing input was peripheral blood. The receptors stem from a human donor in a cohort sampled during active COVID-19.

The J gene is TRBJ1-2, the V gene TRBV6-6, with 12 bases identical to TRBD1. The CDR3 is 13 amino acids. Germline trimming cut 8 bases from V and 7 bases from J; bases unmatched to any gene: 5. Germline CDR1 reads MNHNY; CDR2 reads SVGAGI (reference sequence). The CDR3 spells CASRDRGLGGYTF. The CDR3 coding sequence is TGTGCCAGCCGGGACAGGGGGCTAGGTGGCTACACCTTC.

The rearrangement uses TRBV5-6 and TRBJ1-4; 9 nucleotides match TRBD1. The CDR3 is made up of 16 amino acids. Germline V gene lookup returns CDR1 SGHDT and CDR2 YYEEEE. With 3 bases clipped from V and 5 bases from J, the junction kept 8 bases outside the gene matches. Here the CDR3 DNA reads TGTGCCAGCAGCTCATATCCGGGACAGGGAAATGAAAAACTGTTTTTT. Amino acids: CASSSYPGQGNEKLFF.

This chain links TRBV4-1 with TRBJ1-1; 7 nucleotides agree with TRBD1. CDR3 size: 16 residues. V was pared by 0 bases and J by 0 bases, with 4 bases of the junction left unmatched. Germline CDR1 and CDR2: MGHRA and YSYEKL. CDR3 DNA: TGCGCCAGCAGCCAAGATTTTACAGGGGTGAACACTGAAGCTTTCTTT. This sequence encodes CASSQDFTGVNTEAFF.

The rearrangement joins TRBV6-5 to TRBJ2-7; 9 bases fit TRBD2. The CDR3 covers 14 residues. CDR1 is MNHEY and CDR2 is SVGAGI in the germline V gene. V was clipped by 5 bases and J by 7 bases; unmatched bases: 9. The CDR3 protein is CASSPRREGREQYF. CDR3 DNA: TGTGCCAGCAGTCCCCGGCGGGAGGGCCGGGAGCAGTACTTC.

The sample holds a few counts of this clone. This chain joins TRBV6-2 or TRBV6-3 and TRBJ2-7; 8 positions match TRBD2. V was clipped by 5 bases and J by 5 bases; unmatched bases: 14. The CDR3 consists of 16 residues. Germline loops: CDR1 MNHEY, CDR2 SVGEGT. The CDR3 loop reads CASSGPLGRGDHEQYF. As DNA, the CDR3 is TGTGCCAGCAGTGGACCCCTTGGGCGGGGGGACCACGAGCAGTACTTC.

This sequence joins TRBV14 and TRBJ1-1; D gene unclear. Germline CDR1 reads SGHDN; CDR2 reads FVKESK. The CDR3 has 14 amino acids. Trimming removed 1 base from V and 0 bases from J, with 6 bases in between. The CDR3 sequence is CASSQAGMNTEAFF. CDR3 nucleotide sequence: TGTGCCAGCAGCCAAGCGGGAATGAACACTGAAGCTTTCTTT.

The rearrangement links TRBV12-3 or TRBV12-4 to TRBJ1-5; D remains ambiguous. The CDR3 spans 12 residues. Trimming pared 6 bases from V and 4 bases from J, leaving 7 bases between. The CDR3 sequence is CASRGSNQPQHF. The CDR3 region has the DNA TGTGCCAGCAGGGGGAGTAATCAGCCCCAGCATTTT.

The gene calls are TRBV5-4 and TRBJ2-5, with D perhaps TRBD1 (7 bases). CDR1 is SGHNT and CDR2 is YYREEE in the germline V gene (reference sequence). The CDR3 is 15 residues long. Trimming removed 3 bases from V and 5 bases from J, with 17 bases in between. CDR3: CASSSAQGGGETQYF. The CDR3, as DNA: TGTGCCAGCAGCTCCGCCCAGGGGGGCGGTGAGACCCAGTACTTC.

The chain employs TRBV18 and TRBJ2-4, with D tentatively TRBD2 (6 bases). The CDR3 loop spans 15 amino acids. Trimming took 0 bases from V and 3 from J, leaving 9 bases between them. Germline CDR1 reads KGHSH; CDR2 reads LQKENI. The chain's CDR3 is CASSPPTGVKNIQYF. For the CDR3, the DNA is TGTGCCAGCTCACCACCGACGGGGGTCAAAAACATTCAGTACTTC.

V and J are TRBV10-1 and TRBJ2-1, with 9 nucleotides matching TRBD2. The trim removed 3 bases at V and 7 bases at J, leaving 16 bases unmatched. The CDR3 runs 18 residues. CDR1 is WNHNN, CDR2 SYGVQD, per germline (reference sequence). The chain's CDR3 is CASSDVSTAGGPGNEQFF. DNA for the CDR3: TGCGCCAGCAGTGATGTATCTACGGCGGGAGGGCCGGGAAATGAGCAGTTCTTC.

The chain uses TRBV19 and TRBJ2-5, with TRBD1 identical over 7 bases. The CDR3 is 13 amino acids. With V trimmed by 4 bases and J by 3 bases, 2 bases remained unmatched. CDR1 is LNHDA, CDR2 SQIVND, per germline (reference sequence). CDR3: CASSKGTEETQYF. The CDR3, as DNA: TGTGCCAGTAGTAAAGGGACAGAAGAGACCCAGTACTTC.

On this clone: The sample contains more than one DNA sequence encoding this CDR3. The rearrangement uses TRBV4-1 and TRBJ1-2, with TRBD1 matching 10 bases. V lost 4 bases, J lost 4 bases, and 12 bases stayed unmatched. The germline CDR1 and CDR2 sequences are MGHRA and YSYEKL. CDR3 length: 17 amino acids. In nucleotides, the CDR3 is TGCGCCAGCAGCCCAGGACAGGGGGGCGGGGGGGGCTATGGCTACACCTTC. The encoded protein is CASSPGQGGGGGYGYTF.

The chain recombines TRBV5-5 with TRBJ2-2; 7 nucleotides agree with TRBD1. V shed 4 bases and J 7 bases; nucleotides not matched to a gene: 4. The germline V gene encodes CDR1 SGHKS and CDR2 YYEKEE (reference sequence). This CDR3 has 13 amino acids. The CDR3 DNA reads TGTGCCAGCAGCCAGACAGGGTACGGGGAGCTGTTTTTT. It yields the protein CASSQTGYGELFF.

V gene TRBV6-5 combines with J gene TRBJ1-1; the match to TRBD1 covers 8 bases. Germline trimming cut 8 bases from V and 3 bases from J; bases unmatched to any gene: 8. Germline V CDR1 and CDR2: MNHEY, SVGAGI. This CDR3 has 14 amino acids. The CDR3 sequence is CASGDRKRDTEAFF. The CDR3 DNA reads as TGTGCCAGCGGGGACAGGAAGCGGGACACTGAAGCTTTCTTT.

This chain joins TRBV7-8 and TRBJ1-2, with D possibly being TRBD1 (5 bases). This CDR3 contains 15 residues. Trimming removed 1 base at V and 2 bases at J, with 11 bases between. Germline values: CDR1 SGHVS, CDR2 FQNEAQ. CDR3 residues: CASSLVMSGNYGYTF. CDR3 in DNA: TGTGCCAGCAGCTTAGTCATGTCAGGGAACTATGGCTACACCTTC.

The CDR3 sequence: CATSRTGRNQPQHF. CDR3 DNA sequence: TGTGCCACCAGCCGGACAGGGAGGAATCAGCCCCAGCATTTT. The chain employs TRBV15 and TRBJ1-5; 8 bases are a match to TRBD1. This CDR3 is 14 amino acids long. The V gene end was trimmed by 5 bases and the J gene end by 4 bases; junction bases not matched to a gene: 4. CDR1 and CDR2 (germline): LNHNV, YYDKDF (reference sequence).

This clone was detected once. This sequence joins TRBV12-3 or TRBV12-4 and TRBJ2-1, with a possible D match to TRBD2 (6 bases). This CDR3 has 13 amino acids. The V end lost 4 bases, the J end lost 4 bases, and 8 bases lay between the germline ends. The CDR3 loop reads CASSSGLYNEQFF. The CDR3 DNA reads TGTGCCAGCAGTTCGGGACTTTACAATGAGCAGTTCTTC.

The V gene is TRBV28, the J gene TRBJ2-7; 7 bases map to TRBD2. The CDR3 extends over 14 amino acids. Losses at the gene ends were 2 bases for V and 4 bases for J; bases not matched to a gene: 5. Germline V gene sequence: CDR1 MDHEN, CDR2 SYDVKM. CDR3 DNA: TGTGCCAGCAGTTTAGCGGGGGAACGGTACGAGCAGTACTTC. It specifies CASSLAGERYEQYF.

This clone was counted a single time. The rearrangement joins TRBV30 to TRBJ1-4; 8 bases match TRBD1. CDR1 and CDR2 (germline): GTSNPN, SVGIG (reference sequence). J was trimmed by 1 base and V by 4 bases; bases with no gene match: 5. This CDR3 has 15 residues. CDR3 in DNA: TGTGCCTGGACGGACAGGGTGGAAACTAATGAAAAACTGTTTTTT. As protein: CAWTDRVETNEKLFF.

The CDR3: CASSPGKAQETQYF. The DNA for the CDR3 is TGTGCCAGCAGCCCTGGTAAAGCTCAAGAGACCCAGTACTTC. V usage is TRBV5-8 and J usage is TRBJ2-5, with D uncertain. Trimming shortened V by 4 bases and J by 2 bases, and 12 bases separated the two germline ends. The CDR3 loop spans 14 amino acids. CDR1 and CDR2 (germline): SGHTS, YDEGEE.

On this clone itself: At one boundary the junction diverges from the germline segment, which might be a read error. The CDR3 DNA is TGTGCTAGCAGCCCCCTTTCGGGACTAGCGGGCTCTTACAATGAGCAGTTCTTC. As protein: CASSPLSGLAGSYNEQFF. This chain links TRBV7-7 with TRBJ2-1; TRBD2 matches at 12 bases. In germline, CDR1 is SSHAT, CDR2 FNYEAQ (reference sequence). The CDR3 has 18 residues.

The chain employs TRBV10-2 and TRBJ2-7; D is unresolved. CDR1 is WSHSY, CDR2 SAAADI, per germline. V shed 2 bases and J shed 3 bases, with 5 bases lying between them. This CDR3 region has 12 residues. CDR3 DNA: TGCGCCAGCAGTGAGAACAGCTACGAGCAGTACTTC. This gives the protein CASSENSYEQYF.

The chain recombines TRBV18 with TRBJ2-1, with D hard to call. Germline assignment: CDR1 KGHSH and CDR2 LQKENI. Trimming cost V 2 bases and J 4 bases, with 15 bases left between them. The length of the CDR3 is 16 residues. CDR3 sequence reads: CASSPTVSNSYNEQFF. Written as DNA, the CDR3 is TGTGCCAGCTCACCAACCGTATCCAACTCATACAATGAGCAGTTCTTC.

This chain joins TRBV30 and TRBJ2-1, with 8 bases aligning to TRBD1. Germline V gene lookup returns CDR1 GTSNPN and CDR2 SVGIG (reference sequence). With V trimmed by 3 bases and J by 8 bases, 9 bases remained unmatched. The CDR3 contains 14 residues. CDR3 residues: CAWRLRAGGDEQFF. The CDR3 coding sequence is TGTGCCTGGAGGCTTCGGGCAGGGGGCGATGAGCAGTTCTTC.

This clone showed up just a few times. V is TRBV9 and J is TRBJ1-6; D ambiguous. CDR3 length equals 14 residues. The germline gives CDR1 SGDLS, CDR2 YYNGEE. V lost 2 bases to trimming and J lost 5 bases, with 8 bases between them. The CDR3 protein is CASSVQEDNSPLHF. DNA of the CDR3: TGTGCCAGCAGCGTGCAGGAAGATAATTCACCCCTCCACTTT.

The chain uses TRBV6-2 or TRBV6-3 and TRBJ2-5; 9 bases map to TRBD2. The CDR3 runs to 14 residues. Unmatched junction bases numbered 2, after V lost 2 bases and J lost 4 bases. Germline V lookup: CDR1 MNHEY, CDR2 SVGEGT. The CDR3 DNA reads as TGTGCCAGCAGTTACCTAGCGGGGACAGAGACCCAGTACTTC. Protein: CASSYLAGTETQYF.

V and J are TRBV5-5 and TRBJ2-7; 7 positions match TRBD1. The CDR3 is made up of 15 amino acids. V trimming: 0 bases; J trimming: 3 bases; junction bases outside the gene matches: 6. Germline lookup yields CDR1 SGHKS and CDR2 YYEKEE (reference sequence). The CDR3 sequence is CASSLAGTDNYEQYF. CDR3 sequence (DNA): TGTGCCAGCAGCTTGGCCGGGACAGACAACTACGAGCAGTACTTC.

This chain joins TRBV5-4 and TRBJ2-3; 10 bases line up with TRBD2. The J segment lost 4 bases and the V segment lost 0 bases, leaving 5 bases of the junction unmatched. Germline V gene sequence: CDR1 SGHNT, CDR2 YYREEE (reference sequence). The CDR3 extends over 16 amino acids. CDR3 nucleotide sequence: TGTGCCAGCAGCTTGGGCCCTAGCGGGAGTTCAGATACGCAGTATTTT. Translated, it gives CASSLGPSGSSDTQYF.

This sequence joins TRBV27 and TRBJ1-4; maybe TRBD1 (6 bases). V was clipped by 3 bases and J by 7 bases, with 18 bases between them. Per germline, CDR1 MNHEY and CDR2 SMNVEV (reference sequence). The CDR3 is 16 residues long. For the CDR3, the DNA is TGTGCCAGCAGTTTTTCTTCAGGGGAAAAAGGTGAAAAACTGTTTTTT. It is translated as CASSFSSGEKGEKLFF.

The chain employs TRBV12-2 and TRBJ1-6. TRBV12-2 is described as a pseudogene. The CDR3 has 18 residues. For the CDR3, the DNA is TGTGCAAGTCGCTTAGTTTGGGACGGGAGGGGGGCGGATTCACCCCTCCACTTT. Encoded protein: CASRLVWDGRGADSPLHF.